The following is a TCR beta chain sequence with its context. What it recognizes is unknown. The junction departs from germline at one end; a sequencing error may be responsible. The data were obtained in a study of cytomegalovirus exposure and HLA in healthy donors. This CDR3 is built from 15 residues. The V gene's germline CDR1 is SEHNR and CDR2 FQNEAQ (reference sequence). The PCR made use of 60 Vbeta and 13 Jbeta primers. TCRdb keeps only in-frame clones here, not all; method: immunoSEQ multiplex PCR. Of over 80,000 clones in the sample, around 81% were seen once. Whole-study results and caveats: Among donors in an Asian-associated ancestry cluster, a later analysis reportedly found fewer N-insertions than the roughly 680-donor mean. It emerged from a later analysis that several of the most significant clusters appeared to be linked to common viral pathogens.

The specimen sequenced was PBMCs. This TCR came from a man aged 40-49 years in good health and CMV-seropositive. This chain uses TRBV7-9 with TRBJ1-6; D uncertain. The CDR3 bases are TGTTCCAGCAGCTTACGAGGGCAATCTCATTCACCCCTCCACTTT. This codes for CSSSLRGQSHSPLHF.